This TCR beta chain was obtained from a study of beta chain features in type 1 diabetes. Isolated RNA was reverse transcribed in full, so expressed TCRB transcripts were sequenced. Using immunoSEQ multiplex PCR, the repertoire was profiled, and TCRdb retains in-frame clones only, with some absent. This table holds about 360,000 clones, 10% to 15% found once. Purity above 95% was achieved in all sorted populations. Study-wide points: Moderate but significant shortening of TCRB CDR3s was recorded in all four CD4+ subsets from Type 1 diabetes patients.

Of note for this clone: The antigen is unknown.

Unmatched junction bases numbered 10, after V lost 1 base and J lost 10 bases. This CDR3 region has 16 residues. Germline CDR1 and CDR2: LGHNA and YNFKEQ. The sample taken for sequencing was naive CD4+ T cells from blood. The chain joins TRBV4-2 to TRBJ2-1; TRBD2 agrees at 10 bases. This receptor was taken from a woman aged 18-29 years with type 1 diabetes. This CDR3 reads CASSQGLAGGVKEQFF. Written as DNA, the CDR3 is TGTGCCAGCAGCCAAGGATTAGCGGGAGGCGTAAAAGAGCAGTTCTTC.